Below, 5 T cell receptor beta chains from the same sample are listed, as sequenced in a study of T cell responses to AZD1222 COVID-19 vaccine. Profiled with immunoSEQ multiplex PCR; TCRdb holds only in-frame clones, not every one. The data hold 27,000 or so clones, with around 93% observed a single time. The sample here was peripheral blood, taken 28 days after the second AZD1222 dose. Receptors originate from an adult who received the AZD1222 COVID-19 vaccine.

The CDR3 DNA reads TGCGCCAGCAGCCAAGATAAATTAGCGGGATCCTCAACCTACGAGCAGTACTTC. This sequence encodes CASSQDKLAGSSTYEQYF. The genes are TRBV4-3 and TRBJ2-7; TRBD2 aligns across 8 bases. Trimming cost V 0 bases and J 2 bases; bases outside gene matches: 12. This CDR3 region has 18 residues. Germline CDR1 and CDR2: LGHNA and YSLEER.

This clone was seen once. The chain has TRBV29-1 and TRBJ2-1; a possible D gene is TRBD1 (6 bases). Deletions cut 3 bases from V and 7 bases from J, with 16 bases between. From germline, CDR1 is SQVTM and CDR2 ANQGSEA. The CDR3 totals 14 residues. DNA of the CDR3: TGCAGCGTTGATACCCAGGGGAACGGGAATGAGCAGTTCTTC. Amino acid sequence: CSVDTQGNGNEQFF.

This clone was found once. The chain joins TRBV4-3 to TRBJ2-7; the D is unclear. The germline V gene has CDR1 LGHNA and CDR2 YSLEER. Trimming removed 4 bases from V and 3 bases from J, with 10 bases in between. The CDR3 has 13 residues. In DNA form, the CDR3 reads TGCGCCAGCAGCCTTGAAAAGTACTACGAGCAGTACTTC. Amino acids: CASSLEKYYEQYF.

This chain links TRBV3-1 (or the pseudogene TRBV3-2) with TRBJ1-5, with 9 positions matching TRBD1. V lost 3 bases to trimming and J lost 7 bases; unmatched junction nucleotides: 4. Germline assignment: CDR1 LGHDT and CDR2 YNNKEL (reference sequence). This CDR3 is built from 14 residues. CDR3 region: CASSQTGGKQPQHF. DNA of the CDR3: TGTGCCAGCAGCCAGACAGGGGGAAAACAGCCCCAGCATTTT.

This chain connects TRBV30 to TRBJ1-2, with 12 bases that match TRBD1. The CDR3 spans 19 residues. CDR1 and CDR2 from the germline V gene are GTSNPN and SVGIG (reference sequence). J lost 4 bases, V lost 2 bases, and 17 bases had no gene match. This chain's CDR3 is CAWSSSLRDRGLSRYGYTF. CDR3 nucleotides: TGTGCCTGGAGTTCCTCCCTCCGGGACAGGGGGCTTTCTCGCTATGGCTACACCTTC.